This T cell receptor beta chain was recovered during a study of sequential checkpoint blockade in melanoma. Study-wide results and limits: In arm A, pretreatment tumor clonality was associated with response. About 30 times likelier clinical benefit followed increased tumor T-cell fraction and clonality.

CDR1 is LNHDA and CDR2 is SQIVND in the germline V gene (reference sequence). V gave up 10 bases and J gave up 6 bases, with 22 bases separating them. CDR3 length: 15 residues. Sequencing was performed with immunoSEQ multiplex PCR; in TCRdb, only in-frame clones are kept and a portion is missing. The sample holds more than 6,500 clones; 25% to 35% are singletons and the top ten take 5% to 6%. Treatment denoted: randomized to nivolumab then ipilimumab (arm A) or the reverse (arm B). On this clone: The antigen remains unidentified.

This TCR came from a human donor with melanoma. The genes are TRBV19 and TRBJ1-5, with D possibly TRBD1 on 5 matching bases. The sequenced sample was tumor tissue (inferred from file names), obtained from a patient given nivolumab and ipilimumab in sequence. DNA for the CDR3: TGTGCCACCGATATTGGGGGATATGTTGTTCAGCCCCAGCATTTT. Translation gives CATDIGGYVVQPQHF.